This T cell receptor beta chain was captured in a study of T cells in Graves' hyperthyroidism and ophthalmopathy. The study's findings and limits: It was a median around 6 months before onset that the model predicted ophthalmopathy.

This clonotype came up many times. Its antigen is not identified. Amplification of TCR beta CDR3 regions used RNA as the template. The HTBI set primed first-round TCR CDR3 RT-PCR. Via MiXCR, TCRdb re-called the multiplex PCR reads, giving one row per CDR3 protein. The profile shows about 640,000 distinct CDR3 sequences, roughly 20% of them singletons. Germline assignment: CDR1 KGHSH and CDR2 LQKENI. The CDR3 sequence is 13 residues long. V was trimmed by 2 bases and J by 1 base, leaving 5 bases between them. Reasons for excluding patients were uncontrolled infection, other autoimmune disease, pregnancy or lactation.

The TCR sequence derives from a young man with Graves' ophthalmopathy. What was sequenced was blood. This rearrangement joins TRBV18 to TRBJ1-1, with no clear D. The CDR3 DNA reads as TGTGCCAGCTCACCATCCGAGAACACTGAAGCTTTCTTT. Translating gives CASSPSENTEAFF.